This TCR beta chain was identified in a study of CD8 T cells in Susac syndrome. With random hexamers, reverse transcription was performed on about 0.5 to 1 ug of RNA. The immunoSEQ assay covered 54 Vbeta and 13 Jbeta segments for CDR3. TCRdb reanalysed the immunoSEQ multiplex PCR reads using MiXCR and keeps one entry per CDR3 protein. The data hold about 120,000 distinct CDR3 sequences, with about nine tenths observed a single time. Germline CDR1 is SQVTM and CDR2 is ANQGSEA. V lost 6 bases to trimming and J lost 11 bases, with 15 bases between them. This CDR3 has 11 residues. The sequenced sample consisted of CD4+ T cells from PBMCs. The receptor's source is a human donor in good health. The chain links TRBV29-1 to TRBJ2-3; D not certain. The CDR3 nucleotides read TGCAGCGTCCCCGTTACCCGCGGGCAGTATTTT. It yields the protein CSVPVTRGQYF.